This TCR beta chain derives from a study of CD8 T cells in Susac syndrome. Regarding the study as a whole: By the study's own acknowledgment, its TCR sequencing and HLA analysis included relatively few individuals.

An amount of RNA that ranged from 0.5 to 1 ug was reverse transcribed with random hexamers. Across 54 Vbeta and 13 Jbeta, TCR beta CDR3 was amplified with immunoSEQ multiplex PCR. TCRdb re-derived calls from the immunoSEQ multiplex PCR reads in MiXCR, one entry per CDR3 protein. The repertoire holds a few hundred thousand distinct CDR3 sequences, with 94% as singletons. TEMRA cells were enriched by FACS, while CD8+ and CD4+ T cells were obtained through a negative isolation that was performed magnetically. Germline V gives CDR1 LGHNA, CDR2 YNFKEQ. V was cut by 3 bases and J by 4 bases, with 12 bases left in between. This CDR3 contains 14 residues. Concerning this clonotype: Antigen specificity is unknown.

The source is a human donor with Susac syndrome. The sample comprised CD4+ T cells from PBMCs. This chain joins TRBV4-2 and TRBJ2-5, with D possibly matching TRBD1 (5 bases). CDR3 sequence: CASSQDRGGETQYF. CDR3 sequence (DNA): TGTGCCAGCAGCCAGGATAGGGGCGGAGAGACCCAGTACTTC.